This TCR beta chain came from a study of blood T cell repertoires in COVID-19. The overall study: T cells, B-cell-depleted T cells, or PBMCs supplied cDNA or gDNA.

Study processing details: Amplifying reference gene primers gave estimates of nucleated cell counts. Clones were read by immunoSEQ multiplex PCR, and TCRdb kept only the in-frame ones, dropping some. The D gene and trimming were derived from the DNA, and the V and J assignments and clone size from that table. The table has about 130,000 clones, 70% to 85% seen once. The count of this clone is one. Those enrolled, adults aged roughly 18 to 100 years, came from some 25 US areas. Recovered status in Cohort 3 required two negative PCRs, clearance, or symptom resolution. This CDR3 is 14 amino acids long. Germline V lookup: CDR1 SGHTA, CDR2 FQGNSA. Deletions cut 2 bases from V and 3 bases from J, with 7 bases between.

The source is a man in his fifties who had recovered from COVID-19. Specimen: PBMCs or T cells enriched from blood (not recorded which). The V call is TRBV7-2, the J call TRBJ2-2; D remains unclear. The chain's CDR3 is CASSLQLYTGELFF. In DNA form, the CDR3 reads TGTGCCAGCAGCTTACAACTATACACCGGGGAGCTGTTTTTT.